This T cell receptor beta chain stems from a study of CD8+ T cells in alopecia areata. Investigators sorted PBMCs to obtain both CD4+ and CD8+ T cells. RNA extraction was followed by reverse transcription into cDNA, which acted as the sequencing template. Sequencing was performed with immunoSEQ multiplex PCR; in TCRdb, only in-frame clones are kept and a portion is missing. The sample lists more than 95,000 clones; more than 35% were seen once. The V gene's germline CDR1 is MNHNY and CDR2 SVGAGI (reference sequence). Trimming cost V 2 bases and J 10 bases, with 15 bases left between them. The CDR3 spans 15 residues.

The origin of this receptor is a human donor with alopecia areata. J is TRBJ1-6 and V is TRBV6-6; no definite D call. The sequencing sample was made of CD4+ T cells sorted from blood. CDR3 in DNA: TGTGCCAGCAGTTACGGAGCTCCGGGAGGATCACCCCTCCACTTT. Protein product: CASSYGAPGGSPLHF.